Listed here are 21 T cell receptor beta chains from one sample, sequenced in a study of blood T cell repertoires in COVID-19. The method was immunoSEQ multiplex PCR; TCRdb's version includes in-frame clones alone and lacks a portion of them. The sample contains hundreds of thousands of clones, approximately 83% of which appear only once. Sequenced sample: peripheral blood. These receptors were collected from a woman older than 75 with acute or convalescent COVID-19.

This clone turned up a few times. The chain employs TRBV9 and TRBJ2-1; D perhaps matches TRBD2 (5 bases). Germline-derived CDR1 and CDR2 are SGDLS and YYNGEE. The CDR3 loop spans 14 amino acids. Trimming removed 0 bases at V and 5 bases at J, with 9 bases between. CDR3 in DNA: TGTGCCAGCAGCGTAGCTGGGGAGAACAATGAGCAGTTCTTC. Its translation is CASSVAGENNEQFF.

In nucleotides, the CDR3 is TGTGCCAGCACCGGGGGCGGTAGCAATCAGCCCCAGCATTTT. Translated, it gives CASTGGGSNQPQHF. The gene calls are TRBV7-9 and TRBJ1-5; TRBD1 is a possible D gene (6 bases). CDR1 is SEHNR and CDR2 is FQNEAQ in the germline V gene (reference sequence). V was clipped by 7 bases and J by 0 bases, with 10 bases between them. The CDR3 is made up of 14 amino acids.

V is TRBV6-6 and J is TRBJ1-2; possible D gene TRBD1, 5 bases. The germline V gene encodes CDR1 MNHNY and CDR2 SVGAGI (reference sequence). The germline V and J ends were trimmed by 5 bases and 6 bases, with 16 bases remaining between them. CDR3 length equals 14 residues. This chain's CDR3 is CASSRSQGKDGYTF. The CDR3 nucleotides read TGTGCCAGCAGTCGTTCTCAGGGAAAGGATGGCTACACCTTC.

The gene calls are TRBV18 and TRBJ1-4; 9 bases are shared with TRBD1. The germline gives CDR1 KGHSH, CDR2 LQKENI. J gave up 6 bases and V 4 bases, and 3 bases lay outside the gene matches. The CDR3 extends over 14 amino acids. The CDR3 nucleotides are TGTGCCAGCTCACGGGGACAGGGCGATGAAAAACTGTTTTTT. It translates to CASSRGQGDEKLFF.

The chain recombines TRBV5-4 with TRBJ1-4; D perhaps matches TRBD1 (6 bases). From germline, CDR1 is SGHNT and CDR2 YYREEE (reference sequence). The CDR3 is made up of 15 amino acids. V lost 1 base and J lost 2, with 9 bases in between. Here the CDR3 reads CASSLQQGTNEKLFF. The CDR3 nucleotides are TGTGCCAGCAGCTTGCAACAGGGCACTAATGAAAAACTGTTTTTT.

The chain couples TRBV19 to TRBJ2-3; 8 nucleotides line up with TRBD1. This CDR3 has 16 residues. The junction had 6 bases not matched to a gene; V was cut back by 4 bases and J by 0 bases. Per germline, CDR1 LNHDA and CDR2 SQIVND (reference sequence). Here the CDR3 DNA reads TGTGCCAGTAGTAACCCCAGGGGGCTAAGCACAGATACGCAGTATTTT. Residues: CASSNPRGLSTDTQYF.

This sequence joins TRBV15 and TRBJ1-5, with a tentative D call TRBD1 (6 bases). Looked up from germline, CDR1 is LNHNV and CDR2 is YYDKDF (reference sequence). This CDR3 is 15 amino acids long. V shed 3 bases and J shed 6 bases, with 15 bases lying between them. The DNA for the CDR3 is TGTGCCACCAGCAGGATTGGGGGGGCGCGTCAGCCCCAGCATTTT. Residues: CATSRIGGARQPQHF.

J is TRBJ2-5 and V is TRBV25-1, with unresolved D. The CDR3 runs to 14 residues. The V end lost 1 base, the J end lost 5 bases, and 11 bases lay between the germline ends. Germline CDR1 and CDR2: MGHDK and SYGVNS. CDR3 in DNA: TGTGCCAGCAGTGAATCAAGCAATCTGGAGACCCAGTACTTC. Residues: CASSESSNLETQYF.

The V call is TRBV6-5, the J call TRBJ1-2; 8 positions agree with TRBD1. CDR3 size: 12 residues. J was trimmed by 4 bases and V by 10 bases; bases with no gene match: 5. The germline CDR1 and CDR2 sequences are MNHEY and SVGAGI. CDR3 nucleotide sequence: TGTGCCACCGGACAGGGACTCTATGGCTACACCTTC. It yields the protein CATGQGLYGYTF.

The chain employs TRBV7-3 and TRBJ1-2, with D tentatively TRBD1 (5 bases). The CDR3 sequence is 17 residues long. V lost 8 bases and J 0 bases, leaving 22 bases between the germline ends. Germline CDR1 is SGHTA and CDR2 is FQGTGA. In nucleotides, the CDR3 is TGTGCCAGCCGGCCCAGGGAGGTTAAACCCACTAACTATGGCTACACCTTC. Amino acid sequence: CASRPREVKPTNYGYTF.

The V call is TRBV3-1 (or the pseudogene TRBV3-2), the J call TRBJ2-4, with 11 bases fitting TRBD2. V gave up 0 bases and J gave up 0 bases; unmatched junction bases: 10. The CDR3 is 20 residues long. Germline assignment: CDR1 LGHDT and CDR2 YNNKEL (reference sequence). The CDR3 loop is CASSQERLAGGSLAKNIQYF. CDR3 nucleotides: TGTGCCAGCAGCCAAGAAAGGCTAGCGGGGGGTTCTCTAGCCAAAAACATTCAGTACTTC.

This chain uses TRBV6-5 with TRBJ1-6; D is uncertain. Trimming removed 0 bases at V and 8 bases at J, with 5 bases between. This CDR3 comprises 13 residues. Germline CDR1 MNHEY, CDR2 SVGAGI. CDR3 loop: CASSYSADSPLHF. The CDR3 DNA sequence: TGTGCCAGCAGTTACTCAGCCGATTCACCCCTCCACTTT.

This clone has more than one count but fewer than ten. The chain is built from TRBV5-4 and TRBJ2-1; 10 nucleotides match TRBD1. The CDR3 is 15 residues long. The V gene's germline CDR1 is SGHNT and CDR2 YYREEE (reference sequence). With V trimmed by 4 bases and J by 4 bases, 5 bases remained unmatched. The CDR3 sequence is CASSSGQGEYNEQFF. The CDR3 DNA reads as TGTGCCAGCAGCAGCGGACAGGGGGAATACAATGAGCAGTTCTTC.

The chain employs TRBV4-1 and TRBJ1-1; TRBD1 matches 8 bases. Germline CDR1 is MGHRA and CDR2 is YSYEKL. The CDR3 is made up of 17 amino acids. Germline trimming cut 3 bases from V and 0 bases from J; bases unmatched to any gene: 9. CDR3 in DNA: TGCGCCAGCAGCCAGACAGTGACAGGGGTGATGAACACTGAAGCTTTCTTT. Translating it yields CASSQTVTGVMNTEAFF.

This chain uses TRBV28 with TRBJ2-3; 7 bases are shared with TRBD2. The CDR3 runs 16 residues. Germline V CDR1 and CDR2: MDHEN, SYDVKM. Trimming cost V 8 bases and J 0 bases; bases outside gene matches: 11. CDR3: CASGLAGGTSTDTQYF. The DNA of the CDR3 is TGTGCCAGCGGGTTAGCGGGTGGGACTAGCACAGATACGCAGTATTTT. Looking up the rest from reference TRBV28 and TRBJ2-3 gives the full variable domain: DVKVTQSSRYLVKRTGEKVFLECVQDMDHENMFWYRQDPGLGLRLIYFSYDVKMKEKGDIPEGYSVSREKKERFSLILESASTNQTSMYLCASGLAGGTSTDTQYFGPGTRLTVL.

In DNA, the CDR3 is TGTGCCAGCAGCTTGAGGCAGGGCTGGTATGGCTACACCTTC. Translated, it gives CASSLRQGWYGYTF. V is TRBV5-6 and J is TRBJ1-2, with a weak D call TRBD1 (5 bases). The CDR3 is 14 residues long. Germline loops: CDR1 SGHDT, CDR2 YYEEEE. The V and J ends lost 1 base and 5 bases respectively, with 12 bases between them.

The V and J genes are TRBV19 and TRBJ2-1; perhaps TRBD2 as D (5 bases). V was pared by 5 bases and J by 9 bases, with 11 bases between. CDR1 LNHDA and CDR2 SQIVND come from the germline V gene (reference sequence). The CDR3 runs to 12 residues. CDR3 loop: CASSLLGSEQFF. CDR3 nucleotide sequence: TGTGCCAGTAGTCTTCTGGGGAGTGAGCAGTTCTTC.

CDR3 residues: CASSYSAQSVREKLFF. The CDR3 DNA reads as TGTGCCAGCAGTTACTCGGCCCAGTCAGTGAGGGAAAAACTGTTTTTT. This chain uses TRBV6-5 with TRBJ1-4; no reliable D call. CDR3 size: 16 residues. V was clipped by 0 bases and J by 8 bases, with 16 bases between them. Germline CDR1 MNHEY, CDR2 SVGAGI.

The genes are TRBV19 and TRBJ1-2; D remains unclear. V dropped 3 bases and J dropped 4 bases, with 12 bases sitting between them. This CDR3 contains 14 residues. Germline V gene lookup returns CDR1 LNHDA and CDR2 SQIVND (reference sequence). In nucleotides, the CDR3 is TGTGCCAGTAGTATGTTTGAGGAACGCTATGGCTACACCTTC. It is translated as CASSMFEERYGYTF.

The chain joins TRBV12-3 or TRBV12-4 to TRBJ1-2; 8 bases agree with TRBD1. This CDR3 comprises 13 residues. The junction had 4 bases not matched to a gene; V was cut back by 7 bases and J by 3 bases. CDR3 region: CASTPDRDYGYTF. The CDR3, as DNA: TGTGCCAGCACCCCGGACAGGGACTATGGCTACACCTTC.

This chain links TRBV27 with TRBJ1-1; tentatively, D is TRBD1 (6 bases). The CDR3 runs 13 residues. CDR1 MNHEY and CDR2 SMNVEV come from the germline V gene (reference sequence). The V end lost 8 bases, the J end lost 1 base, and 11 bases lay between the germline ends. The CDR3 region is CASLKQGNTEAFF. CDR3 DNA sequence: TGTGCCAGCCTCAAACAGGGGAACACTGAAGCTTTCTTT.